This T cell receptor (beta chain) appears in the sequencing data of a study of T cells in Graves' hyperthyroidism and ophthalmopathy. Points from the study as a whole: Ophthalmopathy and stable hyperthyroidism were told apart by a 13 V-J model.

Amplification of TCR beta CDR3 regions used RNA as the template. HTBI primers were employed in a first-round RT-PCR of the TCR CDR3. TCRdb fed the multiplex PCR reads into MiXCR, producing one record per CDR3 protein. The sample records some 760,000 distinct CDR3 sequences, 14% being singletons. The length of the CDR3 is 13 residues. CDR1 is SNHLY and CDR2 is FYNNEI in the germline V gene. V lost 9 bases to trimming and J lost 7 bases; unmatched junction nucleotides: 6. Comment on this clonotype: Its antigen is undetermined.

Sequences were obtained from blood. The genes are TRBV2 and TRBJ1-6; TRBD1 matches at 7 bases. This clonotype originated in a woman aged 18-29 years with Graves' hyperthyroidism. The CDR3 DNA is TGTGCCAGGGGACAGCTGGAGAATTCACCCCTCCACTTT. This codes for CARGQLENSPLHF.